This TCR beta chain was observed in a study of prognosis after radiotherapy for stage I lung cancer. Note on this clonotype: Its antigen is not known.

Points from the study as a whole: Reduced Shannon entropy following stereotactic body radiation therapy was recorded in patients who developed distant metastases. The median unique TCR clone count dropped from about 10,000 to 6,900 after stereotactic body radiation therapy.

TCR beta CDR3 was amplified from genomic DNA by two-round multiplex PCR. With primers specific to each TRBV and TRBJ gene, the first-round PCR was performed. TCRdb called the multiplex PCR reads again in MiXCR, with one record for every CDR3 protein. This sample has approximately 17,000 distinct CDR3 sequences; 29% occur once, and the top ten carry approximately 31%. The V gene end was trimmed by 2 bases and the J gene end by 7 bases; junction bases not matched to a gene: 13. From germline, CDR1 is SGHTA and CDR2 FQGNSA. CDR3 length: 17 amino acids. This receptor was identified in a donor aged 50 or older with non-small cell lung cancer. This chain connects TRBV7-2 to TRBJ2-2; TRBD2 aligns across 7 bases. Material: PBMCs, obtained before or after stereotactic body radiation therapy (not recorded which). Here the CDR3 reads CASSLSGGLGVIGELFF. Written as DNA, the CDR3 is TGTGCCAGCAGCTTATCGGGGGGACTCGGAGTTATCGGGGAGCTGTTTTTT. The full variable domain, in which reference TRBV7-2 and TRBJ2-2 provide the parts outside the CDR3, is GAGVSQSPSNKVTEKGKDVELRCDPISGHTALYWYRQSLGQGLEFLIYFQGNSAPDKSGLPSDRFSAERTGGSVSTLTIQRTQQEDSAVYLCASSLSGGLGVIGELFFGEGSRLTVL.